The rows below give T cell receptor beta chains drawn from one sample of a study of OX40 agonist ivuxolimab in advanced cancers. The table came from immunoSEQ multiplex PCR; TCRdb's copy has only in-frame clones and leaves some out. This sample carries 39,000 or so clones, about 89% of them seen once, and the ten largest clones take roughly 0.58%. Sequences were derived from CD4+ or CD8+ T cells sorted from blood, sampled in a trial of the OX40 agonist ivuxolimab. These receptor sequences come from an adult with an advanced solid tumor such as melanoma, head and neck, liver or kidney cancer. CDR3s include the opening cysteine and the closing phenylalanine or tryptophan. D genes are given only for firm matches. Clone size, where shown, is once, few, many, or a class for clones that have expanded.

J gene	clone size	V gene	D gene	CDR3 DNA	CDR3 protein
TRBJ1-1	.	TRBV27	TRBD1	TGTGCCAGCAGTTCTTACAGGGGTGGGGACACTGAAGCTTTCTTT	CASSSYRGGDTEAFF
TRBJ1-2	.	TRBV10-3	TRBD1	TGTGCCATCAGTGAGCCGGACAGGGAGGTCTGCACCTTC	CAISEPDREVCTF
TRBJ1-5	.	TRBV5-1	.	TGCGCCAGCAGCGTGGACAGTAATCAGCCCCAGCATTTT	CASSVDSNQPQHF
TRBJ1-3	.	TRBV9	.	TGTGCCAGCAGCGTAGGTTATTACGGTCAGGACACCATATATTTT	CASSVGYYGQDTIYF
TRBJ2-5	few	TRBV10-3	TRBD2	TGTGCCATCAGGGGGACTAGCGGGGGAAAAATCCAAGAGACCCAGTACTTC	CAIRGTSGGKIQETQYF
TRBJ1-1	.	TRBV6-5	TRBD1	TGTGCCAGCAGTTACGCTGGACAGGGCACTGAAGCTTTCTTT	CASSYAGQGTEAFF
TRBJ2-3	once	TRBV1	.	TGCACCAGCAGCCAAGGCAGGGGGACTCAACCAGATACGCAGTATTTT	CTSSQGRGTQPDTQYF
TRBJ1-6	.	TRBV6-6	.	TGTGCCAGCTCGCTGGGGGCAGGGCATTCACCCCTCCACTTT	CASSLGAGHSPLHF
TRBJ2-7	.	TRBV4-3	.	TGCGCCAGCAGCCCAATGACGGCCGGTACCTACGAGCAGTACTTC	CASSPMTAGTYEQYF
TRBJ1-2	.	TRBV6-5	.	TGTGCCAGCAGTTTGGGATCTTCCTCCTATGGCTACACCTTC	CASSLGSSSYGYTF
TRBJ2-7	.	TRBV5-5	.	TGTGCCAGCAGCTTTATCACTGGACCTTCGTACGAGCAGTACTTC	CASSFITGPSYEQYF
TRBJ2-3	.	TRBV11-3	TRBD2	TGTGCCAGCAGCTTAGGACTAGCGTGGACCGAGGGGGCAGATACGCAGTATTTT	CASSLGLAWTEGADTQYF
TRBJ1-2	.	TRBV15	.	TGTGCCACCAGCAGAGGAGGGGTGAACTATGGCTACACCTTC	CATSRGGVNYGYTF
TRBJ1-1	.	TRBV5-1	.	TGCGCCAGCAGCGTGACCCCCTCGAACACTGAAGCTTTCTTT	CASSVTPSNTEAFF